This TCR beta chain was documented in a study of spatial heterogeneity in lung cancer. V lost 1 base and J 0 bases, leaving 6 bases between the germline ends. The CDR3 is 15 amino acids. Germline CDR1 MDHEN, CDR2 SYDVKM. Each CDR3 protein gets one entry after TCRdb re-called the 5' RACE reads with MiXCR. Of some 110,000 distinct CDR3 sequences in the sample, about 12% are singletons; the top ten hold around 16%. This clonotype was seen at least ten times. Stated time point: blood at routine non-recurrence follow-up after resection. Whole RNA, isolated from tumor, nontumor lung or frozen PBMC, was sequenced without prior sorting.

V is TRBV28 and J is TRBJ2-2; D is unresolved. This receptor was taken from a male donor with early-stage non-small cell lung cancer. Sequenced material: PBMCs, taken at follow-up. Here the CDR3 DNA reads TGTGCCAGCAGTTTATTGTCTGCGAACACCGGGGAGCTGTTTTTT. As protein: CASSLLSANTGELFF.